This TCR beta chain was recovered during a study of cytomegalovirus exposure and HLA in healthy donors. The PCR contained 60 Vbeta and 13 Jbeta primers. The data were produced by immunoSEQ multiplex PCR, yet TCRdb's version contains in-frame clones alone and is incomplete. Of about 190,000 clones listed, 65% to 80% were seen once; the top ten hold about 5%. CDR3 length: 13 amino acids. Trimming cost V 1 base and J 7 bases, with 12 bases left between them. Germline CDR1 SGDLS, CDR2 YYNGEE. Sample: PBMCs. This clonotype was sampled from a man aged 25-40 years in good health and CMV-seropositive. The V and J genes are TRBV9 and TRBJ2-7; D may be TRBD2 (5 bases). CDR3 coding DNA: TGTGCCAGCAGCGTAAACCTATCGGGGGAGCAGTACTTC. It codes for CASSVNLSGEQYF.